This TCR beta chain was retrieved from a study of T cell clonotyping in hematopoietic cell transplantation. Study observations and caveats: Graft donor and pretransplant recipient Inverse Simpson Index values predicted broader posttransplant TCR diversity. Without cell sorting, CD4 versus CD8 contributions remain unresolved. At the given depth, recipient repertoires were over 95% de novo clonotypes. Pathologically expanded recipient clonotypes increased progressively from day 30 to day 180 as diversity fell.

As for this clone: Its antigen is undetermined.

The repertoire was sequenced with immunoSEQ multiplex PCR; TCRdb's copy has only in-frame clones and lacks some. The sample consists of about 27,000 clones, approximately 96% of them appearing once. This sequence was found in a man aged 50 to 59 in good health. Some clones in this sample may be carry-over from other donors' samples. Sequenced input: peripheral blood mononuclear cells.

The CDR3 DNA reads as TGTGCCAGCAGTTTTCAGGGGGGCGAGCAGTACTTC. Encoded protein: CASSFQGGEQYF. This chain connects TRBV28 to TRBJ2-7; tentative D call: TRBD1 (7 bases). The CDR3 contains 12 residues. CDR1 and CDR2 (germline): MDHEN, SYDVKM. With 3 bases removed from V and 6 bases from J, the gap between germline ends came to 9 bases. Complete variable domain (other parts from reference TRBV28 and TRBJ2-7): DVKVTQSSRYLVKRTGEKVFLECVQDMDHENMFWYRQDPGLGLRLIYFSYDVKMKEKGDIPEGYSVSREKKERFSLILESASTNQTSMYLCASSFQGGEQYFGPGTRLTVT.